This T cell receptor beta chain was observed in a study of T cells in Graves' hyperthyroidism and ophthalmopathy. About the study: Peripheral blood was collected at initial diagnosis, before any treatment.

Findings of the study overall: By a 13 V-J model, ophthalmopathy was set apart from stable hyperthyroidism.

This clonotype was counted many times. The antigen is undetermined. Lactation, pregnancy, other autoimmune disease or uncontrolled infection excluded patients. The source material, RNA transcripts, was used to amplify TCR beta CDR3 regions. HTBI primers drove first-round RT-PCR of the TCR CDR3. TCRdb used MiXCR to reprocess the multiplex PCR reads, holding one entry per CDR3 protein. The table has fewer than 450,000 distinct CDR3 sequences, around an eighth seen once. CDR3 size: 16 residues. The germline V gene encodes CDR1 LGHDT and CDR2 YNNKEL (reference sequence). The junction had 4 bases not matched to a gene; V was cut back by 3 bases and J by 1 base.

Sequencing used blood. V is TRBV3-1 and J is TRBJ2-4; 9 bases are shared with TRBD2. This receptor was obtained from a man aged 50-60 years with Graves' ophthalmopathy. CDR3 in DNA: TGTGCCAGCAGCCATTCAGCGGGAGGTGCCAAAAACATTCAGTACTTC. It encodes CASSHSAGGAKNIQYF.